This is a list of T cell receptor beta chains from one sample in a study of cytomegalovirus exposure and HLA in healthy donors. Method: immunoSEQ multiplex PCR; TCRdb's copy keeps in-frame clones and lacks some. Here the sample spans around 200,000 clones, around 76% being singletons. The sequencing sample was made of PBMCs. The receptors originated from a woman aged 25 to 45 in good health and CMV-seropositive. Both conserved end residues are part of each CDR3. The D gene is left open where the match is weak. Size is stated for part of the rows, as once, few or many counts, or as a class when the clone is expanded.

J gene: TRBJ1-1
D gene: TRBD1
V gene: TRBV2
clone size: NA
CDR3 protein: CASSEALRDRDNTEAFF
CDR3 DNA: TGTGCCAGCAGTGAAGCGCTTCGGGACAGGGATAACACTGAAGCTTTCTTT

J gene: TRBJ1-4
D gene: NA
V gene: TRBV27
clone size: NA
CDR3 protein: CASSPGITAEKLFF
CDR3 DNA: TGTGCCAGCAGCCCCGGGATTACGGCTGAAAAACTGTTTTTT

J gene: TRBJ2-7
D gene: NA
V gene: TRBV27
clone size: NA
CDR3 protein: CASSRSGYEQYF
CDR3 DNA: TGTGCCAGCAGTCGCTCCGGCTACGAGCAGTACTTC

J gene: TRBJ2-1
D gene: NA
V gene: TRBV2
clone size: NA
CDR3 protein: CASGQYNEQFF
CDR3 DNA: TGTGCCAGCGGCCAATACAATGAGCAGTTCTTC

J gene: TRBJ1-1
D gene: NA
V gene: TRBV5-8
clone size: NA
CDR3 protein: CASSFSQGNTEAFF
CDR3 DNA: TGTGCCAGCAGCTTCTCCCAGGGAAACACTGAAGCTTTCTTT

J gene: TRBJ2-2
D gene: NA
V gene: TRBV19
clone size: NA
CDR3 protein: CASSLGDTGELFF
CDR3 DNA: TGTGCCAGTTCCCTCGGGGACACCGGGGAGCTGTTTTTT

J gene: TRBJ1-2
D gene: NA
V gene: TRBV23-1
clone size: NA
CDR3 protein: CASSPSRGRVFYGYTF
CDR3 DNA: TGCGCCAGCAGTCCCTCCAGGGGTCGGGTTTTCTATGGCTACACCTTC

J gene: TRBJ2-1
D gene: TRBD2
V gene: TRBV7-6
clone size: once
CDR3 protein: CASSPTTSGRRNEQFF
CDR3 DNA: TGTGCCAGCAGCCCGACCACTAGCGGGAGAAGGAATGAGCAGTTCTTC

J gene: TRBJ1-1
D gene: NA
V gene: TRBV27
clone size: NA
CDR3 protein: CASTLGGQAFF
CDR3 DNA: TGTGCCAGCACTCTAGGCGGGCAAGCTTTCTTT

J gene: TRBJ1-3
D gene: TRBD1
V gene: TRBV9
clone size: few
CDR3 protein: CASSARQGVGNTIYF
CDR3 DNA: TGTGCCAGCAGCGCTCGACAGGGAGTGGGAAACACCATATATTTT